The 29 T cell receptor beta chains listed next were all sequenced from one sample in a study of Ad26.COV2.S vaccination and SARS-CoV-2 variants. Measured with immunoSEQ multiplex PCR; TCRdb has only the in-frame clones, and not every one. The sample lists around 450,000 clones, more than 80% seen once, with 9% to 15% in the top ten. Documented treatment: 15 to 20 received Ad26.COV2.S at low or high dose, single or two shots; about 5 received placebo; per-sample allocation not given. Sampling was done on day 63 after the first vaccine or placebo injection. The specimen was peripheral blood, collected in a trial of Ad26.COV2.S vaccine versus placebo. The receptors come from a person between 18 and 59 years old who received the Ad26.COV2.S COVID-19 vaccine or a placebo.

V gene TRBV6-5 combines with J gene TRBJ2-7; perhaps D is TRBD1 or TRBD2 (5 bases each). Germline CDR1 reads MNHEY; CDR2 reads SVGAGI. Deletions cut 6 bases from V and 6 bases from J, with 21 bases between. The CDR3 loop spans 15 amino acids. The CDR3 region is CASSRTGPRATEQYF. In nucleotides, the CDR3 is TGTGCCAGCAGCCGAACGGGACCGCGGGCCACCGAGCAGTACTTC.

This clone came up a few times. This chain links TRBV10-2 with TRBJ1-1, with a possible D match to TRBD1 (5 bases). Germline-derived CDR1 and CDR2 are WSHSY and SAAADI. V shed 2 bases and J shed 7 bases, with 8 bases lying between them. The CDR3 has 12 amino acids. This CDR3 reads CASSEIQGEAFF. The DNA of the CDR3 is TGCGCCAGCAGTGAGATCCAGGGTGAAGCTTTCTTT.

CDR3 residues: CASSVDTPLAGNTIYF. CDR3 coding DNA: TGCGCCAGCAGCGTTGACACGCCGCTTGCCGGAAACACCATATATTTT. The chain is built from TRBV5-1 and TRBJ1-3, with unresolved D. The CDR3 extends over 16 amino acids. Deletions cut 4 bases from V and 4 bases from J, with 18 bases between. Germline-derived CDR1 and CDR2 are SGHRS and YFSETQ.

The CDR3 loop reads CASSQDGQGYEQYF. Here the CDR3 DNA reads TGCGCCAGCAGCCAAGATGGTCAGGGTTACGAGCAGTACTTC. The chain is built from TRBV4-3 and TRBJ2-7; maybe TRBD1 (5 bases). Germline assignment: CDR1 LGHNA and CDR2 YSLEER. Trimming shortened V by 0 bases and J by 4 bases, and 10 bases separated the two germline ends. The CDR3 contains 14 residues.

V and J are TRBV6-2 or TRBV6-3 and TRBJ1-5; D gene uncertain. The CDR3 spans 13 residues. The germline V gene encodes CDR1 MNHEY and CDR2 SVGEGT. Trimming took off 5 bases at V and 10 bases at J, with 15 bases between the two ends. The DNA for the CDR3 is TGTGCCAGCAGTACACAGTGGGGAAGACCCCAGCATTTT. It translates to CASSTQWGRPQHF.

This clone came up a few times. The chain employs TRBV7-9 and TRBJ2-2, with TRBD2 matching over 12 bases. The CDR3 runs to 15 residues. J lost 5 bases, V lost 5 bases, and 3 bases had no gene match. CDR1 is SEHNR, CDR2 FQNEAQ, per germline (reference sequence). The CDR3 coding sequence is TGTGCCAGCAGCCACGGACTAGCGGGAACCGGGGAGCTGTTTTTT. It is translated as CASSHGLAGTGELFF.

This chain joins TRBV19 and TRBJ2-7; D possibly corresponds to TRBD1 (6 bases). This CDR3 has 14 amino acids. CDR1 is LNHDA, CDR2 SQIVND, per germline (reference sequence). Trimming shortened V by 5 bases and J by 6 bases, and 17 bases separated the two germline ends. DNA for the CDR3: TGTGCCAGTAGTGGCTGGCAGGGGTCGGGCGAGCAGTACTTC. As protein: CASSGWQGSGEQYF. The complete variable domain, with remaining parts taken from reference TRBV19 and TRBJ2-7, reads DGGITQSPKYLFRKEGQNVTLSCEQNLNHDAMYWYRQDPGQGLRLIYYSQIVNDFQKGDIAEGYSVSREKKESFPLTVTSAQKNPTAFYLCASSGWQGSGEQYFGPGTRLTVT.

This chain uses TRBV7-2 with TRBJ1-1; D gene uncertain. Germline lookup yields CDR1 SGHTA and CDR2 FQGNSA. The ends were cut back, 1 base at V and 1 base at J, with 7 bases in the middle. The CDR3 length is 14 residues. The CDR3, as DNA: TGTGCCAGCAGCTTAGGATGGGGGAACACTGAAGCTTTCTTT. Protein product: CASSLGWGNTEAFF.

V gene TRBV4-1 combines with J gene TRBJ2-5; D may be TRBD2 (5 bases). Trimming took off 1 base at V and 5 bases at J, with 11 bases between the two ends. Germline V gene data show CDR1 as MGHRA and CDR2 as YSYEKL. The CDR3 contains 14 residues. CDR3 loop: CASSQGGSGETQYF. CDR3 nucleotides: TGCGCCAGCAGCCAAGGAGGGAGTGGGGAGACCCAGTACTTC.

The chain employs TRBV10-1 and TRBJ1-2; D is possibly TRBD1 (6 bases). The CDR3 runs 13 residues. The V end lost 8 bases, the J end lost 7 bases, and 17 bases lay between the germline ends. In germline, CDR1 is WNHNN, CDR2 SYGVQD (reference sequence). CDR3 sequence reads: CASPSVAGVGYTF. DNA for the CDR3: TGCGCCAGCCCTTCAGTAGCAGGGGTTGGCTACACCTTC.

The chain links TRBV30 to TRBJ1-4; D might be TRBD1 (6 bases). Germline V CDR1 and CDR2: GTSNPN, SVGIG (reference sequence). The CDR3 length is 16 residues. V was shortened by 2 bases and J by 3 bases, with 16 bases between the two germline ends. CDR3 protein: CAWSHTYRVPNEKLFF. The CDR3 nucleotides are TGTGCCTGGAGTCACACCTACAGGGTCCCTAATGAAAAACTGTTTTTT.

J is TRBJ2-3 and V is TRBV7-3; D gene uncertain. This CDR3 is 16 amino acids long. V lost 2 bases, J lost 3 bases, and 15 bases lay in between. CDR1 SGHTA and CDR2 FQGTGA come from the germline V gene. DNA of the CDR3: TGTGCCAGCAGCTTAGGATCTAGTCATGTGACAGATACGCAGTATTTT. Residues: CASSLGSSHVTDTQYF. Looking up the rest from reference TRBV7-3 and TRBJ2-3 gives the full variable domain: GAGVSQTPSNKVTEKGKYVELRCDPISGHTALYWYRQSLGQGPEFLIYFQGTGAADDSGLPNDRFFAVRPEGSVSTLKIQRTERGDSAVYLCASSLGSSHVTDTQYFGPGTRLTVL.

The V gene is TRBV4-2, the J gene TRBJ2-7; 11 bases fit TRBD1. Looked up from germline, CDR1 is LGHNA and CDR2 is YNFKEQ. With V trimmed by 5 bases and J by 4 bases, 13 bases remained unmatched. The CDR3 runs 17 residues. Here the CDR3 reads CASSTNVGDRGLYEQYF. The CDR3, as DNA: TGTGCCAGCAGCACCAATGTGGGGGACAGGGGGTTATACGAGCAGTACTTC.

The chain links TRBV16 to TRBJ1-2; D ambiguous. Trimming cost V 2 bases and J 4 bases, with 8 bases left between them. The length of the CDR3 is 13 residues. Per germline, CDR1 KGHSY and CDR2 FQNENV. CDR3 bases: TGTGCCAGCAGCCAAACCGTGACCTATGGCTACACCTTC. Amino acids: CASSQTVTYGYTF.

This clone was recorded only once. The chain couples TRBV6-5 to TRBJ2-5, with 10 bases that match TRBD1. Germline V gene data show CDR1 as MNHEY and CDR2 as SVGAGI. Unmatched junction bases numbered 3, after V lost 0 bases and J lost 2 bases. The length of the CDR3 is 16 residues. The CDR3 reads CASSYSTGQGQETQYF. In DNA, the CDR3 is TGTGCCAGCAGTTACTCGACGGGACAGGGGCAAGAGACCCAGTACTTC.

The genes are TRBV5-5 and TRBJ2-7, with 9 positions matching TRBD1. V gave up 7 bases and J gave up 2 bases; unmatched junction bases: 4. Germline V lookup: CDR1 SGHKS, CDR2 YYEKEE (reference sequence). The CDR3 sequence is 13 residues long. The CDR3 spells CASGQGLTYEQYF. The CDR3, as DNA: TGTGCCAGCGGACAGGGGCTAACCTACGAGCAGTACTTC. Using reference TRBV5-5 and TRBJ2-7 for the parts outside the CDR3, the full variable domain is DAGVTQSPTHLIKTRGQQVTLRCSPISGHKSVSWYQQVLGQGPQFIFQYYEKEERGRGNFPDRFSARQFPNYSSELNVNALLLGDSALYLCASGQGLTYEQYFGPGTRLTVT.

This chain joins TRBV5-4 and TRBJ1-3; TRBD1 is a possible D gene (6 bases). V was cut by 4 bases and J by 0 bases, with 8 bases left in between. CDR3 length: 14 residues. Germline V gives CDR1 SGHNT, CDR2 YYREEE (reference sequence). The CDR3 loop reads CASSTGYSGNTIYF. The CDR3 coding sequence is TGTGCCAGCAGCACAGGGTACTCTGGAAACACCATATATTTT.

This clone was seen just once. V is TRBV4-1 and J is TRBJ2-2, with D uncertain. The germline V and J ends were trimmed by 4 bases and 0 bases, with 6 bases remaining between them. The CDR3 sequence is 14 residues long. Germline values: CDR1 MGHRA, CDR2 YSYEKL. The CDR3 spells CASSLGANTGELFF. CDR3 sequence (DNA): TGCGCCAGCAGCCTCGGAGCGAACACCGGGGAGCTGTTTTTT.

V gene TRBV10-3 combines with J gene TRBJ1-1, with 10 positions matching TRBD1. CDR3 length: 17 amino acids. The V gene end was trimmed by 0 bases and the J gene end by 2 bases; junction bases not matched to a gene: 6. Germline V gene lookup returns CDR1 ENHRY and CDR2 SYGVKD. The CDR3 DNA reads TGTGCCATCAGTGAGTCGGGGACAGGGGTCTCCAACACTGAAGCTTTCTTT. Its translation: CAISESGTGVSNTEAFF.

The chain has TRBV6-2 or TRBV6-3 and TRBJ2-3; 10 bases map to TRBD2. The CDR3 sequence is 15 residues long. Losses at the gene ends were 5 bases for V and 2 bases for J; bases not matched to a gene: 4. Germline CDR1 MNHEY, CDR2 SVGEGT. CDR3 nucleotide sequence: TGTGCCAGCAGTGTAGCGGGAGGACTCACAGATACGCAGTATTTT. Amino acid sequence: CASSVAGGLTDTQYF.

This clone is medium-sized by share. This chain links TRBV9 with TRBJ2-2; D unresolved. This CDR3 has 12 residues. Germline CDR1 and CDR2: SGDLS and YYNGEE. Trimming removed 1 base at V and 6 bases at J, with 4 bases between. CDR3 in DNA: TGTGCCAGCAGCGTACCATCCGGGGAGCTGTTTTTT. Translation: CASSVPSGELFF.

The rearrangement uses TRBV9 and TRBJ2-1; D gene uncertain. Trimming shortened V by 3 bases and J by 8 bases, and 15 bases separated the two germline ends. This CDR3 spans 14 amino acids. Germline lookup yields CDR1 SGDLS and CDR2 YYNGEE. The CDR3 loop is CASSGYLVADEQFF. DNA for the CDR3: TGTGCCAGCAGCGGGTACCTCGTGGCCGATGAGCAGTTCTTC.

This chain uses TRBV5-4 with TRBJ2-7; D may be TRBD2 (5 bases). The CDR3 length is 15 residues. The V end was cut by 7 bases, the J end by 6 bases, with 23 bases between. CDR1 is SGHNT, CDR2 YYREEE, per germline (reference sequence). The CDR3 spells CASSPSGERSLEQYF. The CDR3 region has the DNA TGTGCCAGCTCCCCTTCTGGGGAGAGGTCCCTCGAGCAGTACTTC.

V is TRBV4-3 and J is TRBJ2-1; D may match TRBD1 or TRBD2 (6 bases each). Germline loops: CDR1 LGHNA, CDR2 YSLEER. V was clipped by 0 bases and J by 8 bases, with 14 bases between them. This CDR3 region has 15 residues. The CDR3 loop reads CASSQDAQGRYEQFF. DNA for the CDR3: TGCGCCAGCAGCCAAGACGCGCAGGGGAGGTATGAGCAGTTCTTC.

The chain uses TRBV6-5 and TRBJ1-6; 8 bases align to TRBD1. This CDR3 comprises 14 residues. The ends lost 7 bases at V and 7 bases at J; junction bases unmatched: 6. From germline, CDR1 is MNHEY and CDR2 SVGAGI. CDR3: CASTPRTGNSPLHF. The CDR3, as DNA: TGTGCCAGCACCCCCCGGACAGGGAATTCACCCCTCCACTTT.

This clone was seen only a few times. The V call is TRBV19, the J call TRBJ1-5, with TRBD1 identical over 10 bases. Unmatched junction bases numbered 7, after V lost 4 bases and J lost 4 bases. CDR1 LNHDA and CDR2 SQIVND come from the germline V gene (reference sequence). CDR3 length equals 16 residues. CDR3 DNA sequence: TGTGCCAGTAGTAATGAAAGGACAGGGGGTAATCAGCCCCAGCATTTT. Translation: CASSNERTGGNQPQHF.

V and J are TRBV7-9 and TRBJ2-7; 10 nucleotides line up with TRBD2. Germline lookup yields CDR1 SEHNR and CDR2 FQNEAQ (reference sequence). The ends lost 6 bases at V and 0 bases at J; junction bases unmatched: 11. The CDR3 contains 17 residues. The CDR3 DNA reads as TGTGCCAGCAGTGGGCTAGCGGGAGCCGGAAGCTCCTACGAGCAGTACTTC. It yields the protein CASSGLAGAGSSYEQYF.

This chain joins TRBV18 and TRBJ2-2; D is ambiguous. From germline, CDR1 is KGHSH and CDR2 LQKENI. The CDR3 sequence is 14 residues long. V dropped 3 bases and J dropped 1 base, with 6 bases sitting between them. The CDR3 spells CASSPFKNTGELFF. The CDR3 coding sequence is TGTGCCAGCTCACCCTTTAAGAACACCGGGGAGCTGTTTTTT.

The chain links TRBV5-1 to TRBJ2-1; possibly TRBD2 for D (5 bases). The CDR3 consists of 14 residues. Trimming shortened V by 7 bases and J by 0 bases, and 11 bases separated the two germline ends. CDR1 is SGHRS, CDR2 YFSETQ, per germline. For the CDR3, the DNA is TGCGCCAGCTCTGAGGGAAGCTCCTACAATGAGCAGTTCTTC. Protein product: CASSEGSSYNEQFF.